This entry lists 23 T cell receptor beta chains sequenced from one sample in a study of T cell responses to AZD1222 COVID-19 vaccine. Profiling relied on immunoSEQ multiplex PCR, and the TCRdb table lists in-frame clones only, not all of them. The sample consists of approximately 92,000 clones, under 95% of them appearing once. The sequencing here drew on peripheral blood, taken on day 0 of AZD1222 vaccination. The source is an adult in good health.

The V call is TRBV7-2, the J call TRBJ1-6; 8 positions match TRBD1. CDR1 is SGHTA and CDR2 is FQGNSA in the germline V gene. Trimming took 2 bases from V and 7 from J; bases not matched to a gene: 10. The CDR3 loop spans 17 amino acids. DNA of the CDR3: TGTGCCAGCAGCTTAATAAACAGCAGGGGGCCAAATTCACCCCTCCACTTT. Its translation is CASSLINSRGPNSPLHF. The whole variable domain, remainder taken from reference TRBV7-2 and TRBJ1-6, is GAGVSQSPSNKVTEKGKDVELRCDPISGHTALYWYRQSLGQGLEFLIYFQGNSAPDKSGLPSDRFSAERTGGSVSTLTIQRTQQEDSAVYLCASSLINSRGPNSPLHFGNGTRLTVT.

There are a few counts of this clone. The J gene is TRBJ2-7, the V gene TRBV6-2 or TRBV6-3, with TRBD2 identical over 9 bases. The CDR3 is made up of 18 amino acids. With V trimmed by 0 bases and J by 0 bases, 9 bases remained unmatched. The germline V gene encodes CDR1 MNHEY and CDR2 SVGEGT. Here the CDR3 reads CASSYSLAGPLSSYEQYF. CDR3 DNA sequence: TGTGCCAGCAGTTACTCCCTAGCGGGGCCTTTAAGCTCCTACGAGCAGTACTTC.

The chain is built from TRBV27 and TRBJ2-3; no firm D call. The CDR3 length is 17 residues. The germline CDR1 and CDR2 sequences are MNHEY and SMNVEV (reference sequence). The germline V and J ends were trimmed by 0 bases and 3 bases, with 16 bases remaining between them. The CDR3 coding sequence is TGTGCCAGCAGTTTATCCTCGGCCCGCCGGTATACAGATACGCAGTATTTT. Translated, it gives CASSLSSARRYTDTQYF.

The chain carries TRBV5-6 and TRBJ1-5, with a possible D match to TRBD1 (5 bases). This CDR3 has 14 residues. Germline CDR1 and CDR2: SGHDT and YYEEEE. V was cut by 3 bases and J by 1 base, with 8 bases left in between. This chain's CDR3 is CASSWGRSNQPQHF. CDR3 in DNA: TGTGCCAGCAGCTGGGGACGGAGCAATCAGCCCCAGCATTTT. Together with reference TRBV5-6 and TRBJ1-5, the CDR3 gives the full variable domain: DAGVTQSPTHLIKTRGQQVTLRCSPKSGHDTVSWYQQALGQGPQFIFQYYEEEERQRGNFPDRFSGHQFPNYSSELNVNALLLGDSALYLCASSWGRSNQPQHFGDGTRLSIL.

The chain uses TRBV2 and TRBJ1-1; D may be TRBD1 (5 bases). The CDR3 consists of 16 residues. V was cut by 2 bases and J by 2 bases, with 15 bases left in between. From germline, CDR1 is SNHLY and CDR2 FYNNEI. The CDR3 here is CASSEIEDSQNTEAFF. The CDR3 bases are TGTGCCAGCAGTGAAATAGAAGACAGCCAAAACACTGAAGCTTTCTTT.

This clone was observed a handful of times. V usage is TRBV5-1 and J usage is TRBJ2-2; D tentatively reads TRBD1 or TRBD2 (5 bases each). Germline V gene data show CDR1 as SGHRS and CDR2 as YFSETQ. V was clipped by 5 bases and J by 1 base, with 12 bases between them. The CDR3 is 15 amino acids. The CDR3 protein is CASSSGTMNTGELFF. CDR3 DNA: TGCGCCAGCAGTTCTGGGACCATGAACACCGGGGAGCTGTTTTTT.

V is TRBV7-3 and J is TRBJ1-2; D is unclear. CDR1 and CDR2 from the germline V gene are SGHTA and FQGTGA. The CDR3 runs 15 residues. The V end was cut by 5 bases, the J end by 8 bases, with 21 bases between. The CDR3 DNA reads as TGTGCCAGCAGCCGCTACGCAGAGCTTCAGAAGGGCTACACCTTC. As protein: CASSRYAELQKGYTF.

V gene TRBV10-3 combines with J gene TRBJ1-4; D is perhaps TRBD1 (5 bases). This CDR3 contains 13 residues. In germline, CDR1 is ENHRY, CDR2 SYGVKD. The V end was cut by 4 bases, the J end by 7 bases, with 10 bases between. The CDR3 protein is CAISGGGSEKLFF. The CDR3, as DNA: TGTGCCATCAGTGGGGGGGGAAGTGAAAAACTGTTTTTT.

This sequence joins TRBV6-5 and TRBJ2-7, with a tentative D call TRBD1 (5 bases). The germline V gene encodes CDR1 MNHEY and CDR2 SVGAGI. Trimming took 4 bases from V and 1 from J, leaving 14 bases between them. The CDR3 is 15 amino acids. CDR3 sequence reads: CASSLSPGSSYEQYF. CDR3 nucleotides: TGTGCCAGCAGTTTATCACCAGGGTCGTCCTACGAGCAGTACTTC.

The chain combines TRBV6-2 or TRBV6-3 with TRBJ1-1, with D perhaps TRBD1 (5 bases). V lost 5 bases to trimming and J lost 1 base, with 17 bases between them. The CDR3 runs to 16 residues. Looked up from germline, CDR1 is MNHEY and CDR2 is SVGEGT. The CDR3, as DNA: TGTGCCAGCAGTAAAAACCCACAGGCCGGGAACACTGAAGCTTTCTTT. This encodes CASSKNPQAGNTEAFF.

The rearrangement uses TRBV9 and TRBJ1-2; 8 positions match TRBD1. This CDR3 has 15 amino acids. V was pared by 0 bases and J by 7 bases, with 8 bases of the junction left unmatched. The germline CDR1 and CDR2 sequences are SGDLS and YYNGEE. This chain's CDR3 is CASSVDGQGFRGYTF. The CDR3 nucleotides are TGTGCCAGCAGCGTAGATGGACAGGGCTTCCGTGGCTACACCTTC.

This chain uses TRBV11-2 with TRBJ2-1, with 7 bases identical to TRBD2. After removal of 1 base from V and 4 bases from J, the junction contained 10 bases not matched to a gene. CDR3 length equals 17 residues. CDR1 and CDR2 from the germline V gene are SGHAT and FQNNGV. The CDR3 DNA follows: TGTGCCAGCAGCTTAGTAAGAAACAGCGGGGATTACAATGAGCAGTTCTTC. It is translated as CASSLVRNSGDYNEQFF.

The chain has TRBV23-1 and TRBJ2-7; the D is unclear. TRBV23-1 is sorted into the ORF group, with uncertain function. CDR3 length: 9 residues. V shed 10 bases and J shed 5 bases, with 6 bases lying between them. The CDR3 region is CAILHEQYF. In nucleotides, the CDR3 is TGCGCCATCCTCCACGAGCAGTACTTC.

The genes are TRBV5-1 and TRBJ2-7, with 7 bases that match TRBD1. J gave up 0 bases and V 4 bases, and 4 bases lay outside the gene matches. Germline V gene sequence: CDR1 SGHRS, CDR2 YFSETQ. The CDR3 consists of 14 residues. Here the CDR3 DNA reads TGCGCCAGCAGCCTCGGGACAGCCTCCTACGAGCAGTACTTC. Translating it yields CASSLGTASYEQYF.

The chain carries TRBV4-2 and TRBJ2-3; D possibly corresponds to TRBD2 (6 bases). Germline lookup yields CDR1 LGHNA and CDR2 YNFKEQ. CDR3 size: 14 residues. Trimming shortened V by 1 base and J by 1 base, and 6 bases separated the two germline ends. CDR3 region: CASSQGGGTDTQYF. Here the CDR3 DNA reads TGTGCCAGCAGCCAAGGCGGGGGCACAGATACGCAGTATTTT.

This sequence joins TRBV7-3 and TRBJ2-5; D possibly uses TRBD1 or TRBD2 (5 bases each). V gave up 5 bases and J gave up 4 bases, with 17 bases separating them. The germline gives CDR1 SGHTA, CDR2 FQGTGA. This CDR3 is built from 15 residues. DNA of the CDR3: TGTGCCAGCAGCCCCAACCCGGGACGCCCAGAGACCCAGTACTTC. This encodes CASSPNPGRPETQYF.

The chain is built from TRBV15 and TRBJ1-4; D is ambiguous. The V end lost 0 bases, the J end lost 3 bases, and 11 bases lay between the germline ends. Germline-derived CDR1 and CDR2 are LNHNV and YYDKDF (reference sequence). The CDR3 runs 16 residues. CDR3 bases: TGTGCCACCAGCAGAGATAACCCTGCGGCTAATGAAAAACTGTTTTTT. Translating gives CATSRDNPAANEKLFF.

J is TRBJ1-5 and V is TRBV6-2 or TRBV6-3; no clear D gene. Germline V gene lookup returns CDR1 MNHEY and CDR2 SVGEGT. This CDR3 region has 13 residues. V was cut by 7 bases and J by 7 bases, with 14 bases left in between. In nucleotides, the CDR3 is TGTGCCAGCACCCCCCCGAAAGGGCAGCCCCAGCATTTT. Translating gives CASTPPKGQPQHF.

CDR3 in amino acids: CASSFTSPGQEYF. For the CDR3, the DNA is TGTGCCAGCAGCTTTACCTCTCCGGGACAGGAGTACTTC. The gene calls are TRBV27 and TRBJ2-7; 8 bases are shared with TRBD1. The V segment lost 6 bases and the J segment 11 bases; nucleotides outside the gene matches: 12. The V gene's germline CDR1 is MNHEY and CDR2 SMNVEV (reference sequence). CDR3 length: 13 amino acids.

The CDR3 nucleotides read TGTGCCAGCAGTTACTCGGGCAGACCCTCTGGAAACACCATATATTTT. Translation: CASSYSGRPSGNTIYF. The gene calls are TRBV6-5 and TRBJ1-3; D is uncertain. CDR1 is MNHEY, CDR2 SVGAGI, per germline. CDR3 length equals 16 residues. Trimming removed 0 bases from V and 0 bases from J, with 9 bases in between.

This chain links TRBV6-6 with TRBJ2-7; possibly TRBD1 for D (6 bases). Germline V gene data show CDR1 as MNHNY and CDR2 as SVGAGI (reference sequence). The CDR3 runs 14 residues. The V gene lost 4 bases and the J gene lost 7 bases, with 17 bases spanning the gap. The CDR3 DNA reads TGTGCCAGCAGTTCCGGACAGACCCTACGGGAGCAGTACTTC. It translates to CASSSGQTLREQYF.

V is TRBV7-2 and J is TRBJ2-5; either TRBD1 or TRBD2 may fit D (6 bases each). The CDR3 consists of 14 residues. Trimming pared 5 bases from V and 7 bases from J, leaving 17 bases between. Per the germline V gene, CDR1 is SGHTA and CDR2 is FQGNSA. The CDR3 sequence is CASSLAGVGGTQYF. CDR3 coding DNA: TGTGCCAGCAGCCTCGCAGGGGTCGGGGGGACCCAGTACTTC.

The rearrangement joins TRBV18 to TRBJ1-1; a possible D gene is TRBD1 (6 bases). The CDR3 covers 16 residues. Germline assignment: CDR1 KGHSH and CDR2 LQKENI. V lost 0 bases to trimming and J lost 4 bases, with 15 bases between them. Here the CDR3 DNA reads TGTGCCAGCTCACCACCAATGGGGGCGCAGATCACTGAAGCTTTCTTT. Protein product: CASSPPMGAQITEAFF.